This T cell receptor (beta chain) was captured in a study of identical twins. TCRdb ran MiXCR on the 5' RACE reads and lists one entry per CDR3 protein. Of under 250,000 distinct CDR3 sequences listed, 10% to 15% are singletons. The same specimen was also included in a second study, on yellow fever vaccine responses in identical twins. That paper adds: Reportedly, the response of twins' T cells to the vaccine seemed partly convergent, partly personalized.

Sequencing was done on a sample of memory (CD45RO+) T cells sorted from blood. The TCR comes from a young woman in good health.

CDR3 in amino acids: CASSLAKVAGKDEQFF. The CDR3 nucleotides are TGTGCCAGCAGCTTAGCGAAAGTAGCGGGAAAGGATGAGCAGTTCTTC. The chain couples TRBV7-8 to TRBJ2-1, with TRBD2 matching 8 bases. CDR1 is SGHVS and CDR2 is FQNEAQ in the germline V gene. V gave up 0 bases and J gave up 8 bases; unmatched junction bases: 9. The CDR3 has 16 amino acids.